Each of the 11 T cell receptor beta chains below was sequenced from the same sample in a study of cytotoxic CD8 clonotypes in ibrutinib-treated CLL. The method was immunoSEQ multiplex PCR; TCRdb's version includes in-frame clones alone and lacks a portion of them. The repertoire has around 30,000 clones, about 62% of them found once; the top ten carry about 14%. The sequencing here drew on PBMCs, taken before ibrutinib treatment. The receptors stem from a human donor with chronic lymphocytic leukemia.

The chain links TRBV27 to TRBJ2-3; 9 bases line up with TRBD2. CDR3 length: 18 residues. Trimming cost V 7 bases and J 2 bases; bases outside gene matches: 16. Germline V gene sequence: CDR1 MNHEY, CDR2 SMNVEV (reference sequence). CDR3 protein: CASKGRGGLLRNTDTQYF. The CDR3 coding sequence is TGTGCCAGCAAGGGGCGGGGGGGCCTACTGAGAAACACAGATACGCAGTATTTT.

This clone came up a few times. The V gene is TRBV6-6, the J gene TRBJ2-7; 7 bases match TRBD2. V gave up 2 bases and J gave up 7 bases; unmatched junction bases: 8. The germline V gene has CDR1 MNHNY and CDR2 SVGAGI (reference sequence). CDR3 size: 14 residues. CDR3: CASSYGGRTGEQYF. CDR3 nucleotide sequence: TGTGCCAGCAGTTACGGCGGGAGAACGGGAGAGCAGTACTTC.

This clone was counted only a few times. The chain has TRBV4-1 and TRBJ2-6; TRBD1 might be the D (7 bases). Germline CDR1 reads MGHRA; CDR2 reads YSYEKL. The CDR3 is 18 amino acids. V lost 1 base, J lost 0 bases, and 13 bases lay in between. DNA for the CDR3: TGCGCCAGCAGCCAAGTTTCAGGGGGAGGCTCTGGGGCCAACGTCCTGACTTTC. Protein: CASSQVSGGGSGANVLTF.

This clone has more than one count but fewer than ten. The chain is built from TRBV10-3 and TRBJ2-5; possibly TRBD1 or TRBD2 for D (5 bases each). The length of the CDR3 is 14 residues. The ends were cut back, 3 bases at V and 5 bases at J, with 13 bases in the middle. The germline CDR1 and CDR2 sequences are ENHRY and SYGVKD. CDR3 nucleotides: TGTGCCATCAGTGATCGAGGGGAAATGGAGACCCAGTACTTC. This gives the protein CAISDRGEMETQYF.

This clone was seen a handful of times. The chain has TRBV5-6 and TRBJ2-7, with D hard to call. V lost 0 bases and J lost 8, with 15 bases in between. CDR1 and CDR2 from the germline V gene are SGHDT and YYEEEE. The CDR3 covers 14 residues. DNA of the CDR3: TGTGCCAGCAGCTTGGGGGCGGTCCCCAGTAAGCAGTACTTC. Its translation is CASSLGAVPSKQYF.

The V call is TRBV19, the J call TRBJ1-2, with 11 bases aligning to TRBD1. Germline CDR1 is LNHDA and CDR2 is SQIVND (reference sequence). This CDR3 has 12 residues. Trimming removed 9 bases from V and 8 bases from J; junction bases left unmatched: 5. Here the CDR3 reads CASRTGGLGYTF. DNA of the CDR3: TGTGCCAGCAGGACAGGGGGCCTCGGCTACACCTTC.

In DNA form, the CDR3 reads TGTGCCTGGACCCAGGGGGCTGAGGGCTACACCTTC. Its protein is CAWTQGAEGYTF. The chain joins TRBV30 to TRBJ1-2, with 8 bases matching TRBD1. The CDR3 contains 12 residues. Unmatched junction bases numbered 6, after V lost 4 bases and J lost 8 bases. From germline, CDR1 is GTSNPN and CDR2 SVGIG (reference sequence).

This clone was recorded only once. The CDR3 loop reads CASSQPDGYTF. In nucleotides, the CDR3 is TGTGCCAGCAGCCAGCCAGATGGCTACACCTTC. The chain combines TRBV7-2 with TRBJ1-2; D is undetermined. V was cut by 5 bases and J by 6 bases, with 7 bases left in between. The germline CDR1 and CDR2 sequences are SGHTA and FQGNSA. This CDR3 has 11 residues.

This clone turned up a few times. V and J are TRBV6-4 and TRBJ2-1; 9 nucleotides align to TRBD2. The CDR3 loop spans 15 amino acids. CDR1 MRHNA and CDR2 SNTAGT come from the germline V gene. With 0 bases clipped from V and 7 bases from J, the junction kept 4 bases outside the gene matches. The CDR3 bases are TGTGCCAGCAGTGACTCTGCGGGGGGGGTTAATGAGCAGTTCTTC. It is translated as CASSDSAGGVNEQFF.

The chain recombines TRBV7-6 with TRBJ2-2; 7 bases line up with TRBD2. The CDR3 has 15 amino acids. V gave up 5 bases and J gave up 5 bases; unmatched junction bases: 8. CDR1 and CDR2 from the germline V gene are SGHVS and FNYEAQ. Written as DNA, the CDR3 is TGTGCCAGCAGCCCCCGGGGGGTTGGGACCGGGGAGCTGTTTTTT. As protein: CASSPRGVGTGELFF.

The chain carries TRBV30 and TRBJ1-2, with D possibly matching TRBD1 (5 bases). The CDR3 is 10 residues long. Germline V gene lookup returns CDR1 GTSNPN and CDR2 SVGIG (reference sequence). Trimming took off 5 bases at V and 4 bases at J, with 5 bases between the two ends. CDR3 amino acids: CAWDSYGYTF. The DNA of the CDR3 is TGTGCCTGGGACAGCTATGGCTACACCTTC.